Listed below are T cell receptor beta chains from one sample, sequenced in a study of lymphopenia after photon versus proton radiotherapy. Measured with immunoSEQ multiplex PCR; TCRdb has only the in-frame clones, and not every one. The repertoire has some 28,000 clones, about four fifths of them found once; the top ten carry around a third. The source was peripheral blood, collected from a patient treated with photon-based radiotherapy. The receptor source for this set is a man aged 45 to 65 with gastric cancer. The CDR3 runs from the conserved cysteine through the conserved F or W. Fields, in order: CDR3 length, J gene, D gene, clone size, V gene, CDR3 protein, CDR3 DNA. The D gene is left open where the match is weak. Some rows mark clone size as missing; the rest say once, few, many or name a class of expanded clone.

length: 15; J: TRBJ1-1; D: .; size: few; V: TRBV4-1; CDR3: CASSQQGSRNTEAFF; DNA: TGCGCCAGCAGCCAACAGGGGTCTCGGAACACTGAAGCTTTCTTT
length: 15; J: TRBJ2-5; D: .; size: .; V: TRBV4-2; CDR3: CASSQGSPVGETQYF; DNA: TGTGCCAGCAGCCAAGGTAGCCCCGTGGGTGAGACCCAGTACTTC
length: 15; J: TRBJ2-1; D: TRBD2; size: .; V: TRBV14; CDR3: CASSPRLAGNNEQFF; DNA: TGTGCCAGCAGCCCCCGACTAGCGGGGAACAATGAGCAGTTCTTC
length: 15; J: TRBJ1-1; D: .; size: .; V: TRBV21-1; CDR3: CASSKRQGMNTEAFF; DNA: TGTGCCAGCAGCAAAAGACAGGGGATGAACACTGAAGCTTTCTTT
length: 13; J: TRBJ2-3; D: .; size: .; V: TRBV7-9; CDR3: CASSPESRDTQYF; DNA: TGTGCCAGCAGCCCGGAGTCCCGTGATACGCAGTATTTT
length: 14; J: TRBJ1-2; D: TRBD1; size: few; V: TRBV18; CDR3: CASSPGQGLYGYTF; DNA: TGTGCCAGCTCACCTGGACAGGGACTGTATGGCTACACCTTC
length: 14; J: TRBJ1-5; D: .; size: few; V: TRBV5-6; CDR3: CASTPWQSNQPQHF; DNA: TGTGCCAGCACCCCCTGGCAGAGCAATCAGCCCCAGCATTTT
length: 13; J: TRBJ2-1; D: TRBD2; size: .; V: TRBV7-3; CDR3: CASSNAGGNEQFF; DNA: TGTGCCAGCTCGAATGCGGGGGGCAATGAGCAGTTCTTC
length: 14; J: TRBJ1-1; D: TRBD1; size: once; V: TRBV27; CDR3: CASTAQGVNTEAFF; DNA: TGTGCCAGCACTGCACAGGGGGTGAACACTGAAGCTTTCTTT
length: 14; J: TRBJ2-1; D: TRBD1; size: once; V: TRBV10-3; CDR3: CAATGTGGFDEQFF; DNA: TGTGCCGCCACCGGGACAGGGGGCTTCGATGAGCAGTTCTTC